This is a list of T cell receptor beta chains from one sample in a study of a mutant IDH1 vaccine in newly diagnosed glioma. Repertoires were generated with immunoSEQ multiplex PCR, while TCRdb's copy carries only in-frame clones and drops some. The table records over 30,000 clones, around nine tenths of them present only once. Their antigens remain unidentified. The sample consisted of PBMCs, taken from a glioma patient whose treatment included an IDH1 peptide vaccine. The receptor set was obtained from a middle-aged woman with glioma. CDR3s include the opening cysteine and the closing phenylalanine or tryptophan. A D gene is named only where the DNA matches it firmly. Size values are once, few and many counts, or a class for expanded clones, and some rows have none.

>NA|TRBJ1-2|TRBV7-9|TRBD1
CASSLGDSSYGYTF
TGTGCCAGCAGCTTAGGGGACAGCTCCTATGGCTACACCTTC
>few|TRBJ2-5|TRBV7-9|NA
CASSFWGGDWETQYF
TGTGCCAGCAGCTTCTGGGGGGGCGACTGGGAGACCCAGTACTTC
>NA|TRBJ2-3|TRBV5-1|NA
CASSLTTDTQYF
TGCGCCAGCAGCCTCACCACAGATACGCAGTATTTT
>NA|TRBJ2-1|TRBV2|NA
CASRAESSYNEQFF
TGTGCCAGCAGGGCCGAGAGCTCCTACAATGAGCAGTTCTTC
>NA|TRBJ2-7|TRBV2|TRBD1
CASSRGTDHEQYF
TGTGCCAGCAGTCGTGGGACAGACCACGAGCAGTACTTC
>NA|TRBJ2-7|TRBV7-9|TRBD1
CASSFAGTGYEQYF
TGTGCCAGCAGCTTTGCCGGGACAGGCTACGAGCAGTACTTC
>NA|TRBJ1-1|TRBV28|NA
CASSFDRKGEGF
TGTGCCAGCAGTTTCGATCGGAAAGGTGAGGGGTTT
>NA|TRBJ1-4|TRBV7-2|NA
CASSLTGNGNEKLFF
TGTGCCAGCAGCTTAACGGGGAACGGGAATGAAAAACTGTTTTTT
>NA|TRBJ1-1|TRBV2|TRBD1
CASDGFGTGTNTEAFF
TGTGCCAGCGACGGGTTCGGGACAGGGACGAACACTGAAGCTTTCTTT
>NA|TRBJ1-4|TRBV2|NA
CASSRSPNEKLFF
TGTGCCAGCAGCAGATCTCCTAATGAAAAACTGTTTTTT
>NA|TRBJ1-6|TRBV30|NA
CAWSNPGVYNSPLHF
TGTGCCTGGAGTAATCCGGGGGTCTATAATTCACCCCTCCACTTT
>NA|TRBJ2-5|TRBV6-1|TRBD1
CASSRTGGLEETQYF
TGTGCCAGCAGTAGGACAGGGGGTCTTGAAGAGACCCAGTACTTC
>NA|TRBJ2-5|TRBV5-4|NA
CASSLGPGEQETQYF
TGTGCCAGCAGCTTGGGACCCGGGGAACAAGAGACCCAGTACTTC
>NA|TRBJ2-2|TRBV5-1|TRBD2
CASRGGPINTGELFF
TGCGCCAGCCGGGGGGGCCCTATAAACACCGGGGAGCTGTTTTTT
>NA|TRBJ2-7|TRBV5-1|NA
CASSLKGSGEQYF
TGCGCCAGCAGCTTAAAAGGGTCGGGAGAGCAGTACTTC
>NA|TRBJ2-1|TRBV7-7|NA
CASSLTFGGRSNEQFF
TGTGCTAGCAGCCTTACCTTTGGGGGCCGGTCCAATGAGCAGTTCTTC
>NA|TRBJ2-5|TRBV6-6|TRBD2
CASRSSGRALETQYF
TGTGCCAGCAGATCCAGCGGGAGGGCCCTGGAGACCCAGTACTTC
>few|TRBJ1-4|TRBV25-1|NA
CASSERAAGSRKLFF
TGTGCCAGCAGTGAAAGGGCGGCAGGGTCGCGGAAACTGTTTTTT
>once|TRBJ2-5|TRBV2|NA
CASTSLRGTAETQYF
TGTGCCAGCACCTCATTACGTGGGACGGCCGAGACCCAGTACTTC
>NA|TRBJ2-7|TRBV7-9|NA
CASNRAGSHEQYF
TGTGCCAGCAACCGGGCAGGGAGCCACGAGCAGTACTTC
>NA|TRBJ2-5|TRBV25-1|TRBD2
CASSETSGGAGLETQYF
TGTGCCAGCAGTGAGACTAGCGGGGGGGCTGGTTTAGAGACCCAGTACTTC
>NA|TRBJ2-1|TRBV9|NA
CASSADPGTVYNEQFF
TGTGCCAGCAGCGCAGACCCGGGGACCGTGTACAATGAGCAGTTCTTC